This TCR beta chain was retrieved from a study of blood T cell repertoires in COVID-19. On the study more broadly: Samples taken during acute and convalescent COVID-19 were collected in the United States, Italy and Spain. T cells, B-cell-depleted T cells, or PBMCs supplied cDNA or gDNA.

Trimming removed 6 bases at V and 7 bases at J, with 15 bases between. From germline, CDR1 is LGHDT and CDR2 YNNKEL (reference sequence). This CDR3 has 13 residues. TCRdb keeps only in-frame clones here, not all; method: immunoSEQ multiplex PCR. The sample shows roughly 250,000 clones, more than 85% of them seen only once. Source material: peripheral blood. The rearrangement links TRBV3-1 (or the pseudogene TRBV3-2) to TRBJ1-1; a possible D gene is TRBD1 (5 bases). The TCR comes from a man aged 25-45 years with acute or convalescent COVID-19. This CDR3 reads CASSLREVGEAFF. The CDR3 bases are TGTGCCAGCAGTCTCAGGGAGGTGGGTGAAGCTTTCTTT.